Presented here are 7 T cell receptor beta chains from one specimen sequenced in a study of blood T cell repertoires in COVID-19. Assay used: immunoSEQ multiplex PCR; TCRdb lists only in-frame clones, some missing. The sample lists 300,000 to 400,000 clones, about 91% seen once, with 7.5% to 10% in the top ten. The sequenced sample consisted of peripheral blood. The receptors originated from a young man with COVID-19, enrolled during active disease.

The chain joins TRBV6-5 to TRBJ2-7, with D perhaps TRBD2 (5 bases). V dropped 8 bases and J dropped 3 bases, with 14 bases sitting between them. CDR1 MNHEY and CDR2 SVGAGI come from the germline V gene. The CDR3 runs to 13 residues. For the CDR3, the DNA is TGTGCCAGCGGCCGAGACCGGGGCTACGAGCAGTACTTC. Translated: CASGRDRGYEQYF.

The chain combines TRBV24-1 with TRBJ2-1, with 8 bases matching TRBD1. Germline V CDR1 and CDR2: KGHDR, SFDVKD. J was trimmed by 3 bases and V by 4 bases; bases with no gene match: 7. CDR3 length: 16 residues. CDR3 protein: CATSDPRTGNYNEQFF. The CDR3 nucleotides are TGTGCCACCAGTGACCCTAGGACAGGGAACTACAATGAGCAGTTCTTC.

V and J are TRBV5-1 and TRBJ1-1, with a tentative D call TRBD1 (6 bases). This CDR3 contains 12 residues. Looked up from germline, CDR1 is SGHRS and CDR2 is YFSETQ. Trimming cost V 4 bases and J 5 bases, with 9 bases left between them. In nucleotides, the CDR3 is TGCGCCAGCAGCCTGACAGGAACTGAAGCTTTCTTT. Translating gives CASSLTGTEAFF. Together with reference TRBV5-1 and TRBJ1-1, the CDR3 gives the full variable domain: KAGVTQTPRYLIKTRGQQVTLSCSPISGHRSVSWYQQTPGQGLQFLFEYFSETQRNKGNFPGRFSGRQFSNSRSEMNVSTLELGDSALYLCASSLTGTEAFFGQGTRLTVV.

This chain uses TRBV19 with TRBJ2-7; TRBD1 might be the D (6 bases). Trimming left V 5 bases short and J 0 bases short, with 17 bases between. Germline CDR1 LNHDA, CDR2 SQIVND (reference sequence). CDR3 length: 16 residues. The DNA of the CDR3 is TGTGCCAGTAGTGCCCGTGAGGGGGTATACTCCTACGAGCAGTACTTC. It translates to CASSAREGVYSYEQYF.

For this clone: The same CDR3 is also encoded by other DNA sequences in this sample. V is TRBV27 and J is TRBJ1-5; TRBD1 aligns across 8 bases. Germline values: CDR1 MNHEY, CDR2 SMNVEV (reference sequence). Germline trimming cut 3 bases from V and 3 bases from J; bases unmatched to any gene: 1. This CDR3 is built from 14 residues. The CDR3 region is CASSLGQVNQPQHF. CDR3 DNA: TGTGCCAGCAGTTTGGGACAGGTCAATCAGCCCCAGCATTTT.

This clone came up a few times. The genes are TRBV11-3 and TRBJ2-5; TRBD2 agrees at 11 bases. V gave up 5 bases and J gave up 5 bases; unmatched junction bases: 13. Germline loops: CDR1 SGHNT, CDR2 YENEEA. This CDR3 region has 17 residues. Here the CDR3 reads CASSAGTSGGLGETQYF. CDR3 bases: TGTGCCAGCAGCGCAGGCACTAGCGGGGGTTTGGGGGAGACCCAGTACTTC.

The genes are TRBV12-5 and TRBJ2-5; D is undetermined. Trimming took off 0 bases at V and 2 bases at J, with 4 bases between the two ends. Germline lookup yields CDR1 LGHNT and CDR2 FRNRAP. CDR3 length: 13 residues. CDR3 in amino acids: CASGLVRQETQYF. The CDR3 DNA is TGTGCTAGTGGTTTGGTCAGACAAGAGACCCAGTACTTC.